The rows below give T cell receptor beta chains drawn from one sample of a study of cytomegalovirus exposure and HLA in healthy donors. Sequencing was performed with immunoSEQ multiplex PCR; in TCRdb, only in-frame clones are kept and a portion is missing. The repertoire includes 55,000 to 80,000 clones, over 70% of them detected once, and 9.5% to 15% sits in the top ten. The material sequenced was PBMCs. Receptor source: a man aged 70-80 years in good health and CMV-seronegative. Both conserved end residues are part of each CDR3.

CASRKQIGLSGTGELFF	TRBV5-1	TRBJ2-2
CASSLSMGPGQEELFF	TRBV5-8	TRBJ2-2
CASSQAGQFVDTQYF	TRBV4-1	TRBJ2-3
CASSLGIDRGNEQYF	TRBV5-1	TRBJ2-7
CASSLGGLYNEQFF	TRBV18	TRBJ2-1
CASSGTRGVREKLFF	TRBV10-2	TRBJ1-4
CASSAREGVEKLFF	TRBV11-2	TRBJ1-4
CASSFSFYNSPLHF	TRBV5-6	TRBJ1-6
CAWSRPGDMNTEAFF	TRBV30	TRBJ1-1
CASSVGQPPDTQYF	TRBV19	TRBJ2-3
CASTKDILHGYTF	TRBV6-6	TRBJ1-2
CAWTGSGETQYF	TRBV30	TRBJ2-5
CASSLTGFGAFF	TRBV6-1	TRBJ1-1
CSASAGGRETQYF	TRBV29-1	TRBJ2-5
CSVGTGNTEAFF	TRBV29-1	TRBJ1-1
CASSDPGQGNQPQHF	TRBV6-6	TRBJ1-5
CASPRDRGVRGTGELFF	TRBV11-2	TRBJ2-2
CASSDLQDFSYEQYF	TRBV2	TRBJ2-7
CASSETTTWQGAGEQYF	TRBV2	TRBJ2-7
CSGAPHSGGSTDTQYF	TRBV7-9	TRBJ2-3
CACTTEPNTGELFF	TRBV30	TRBJ2-2
CASSAYDRGLGANVLTF	TRBV2	TRBJ2-6
CASSLIGLSSGANVLTF	TRBV11-2	TRBJ2-6
CSVIGTGGEQPQHF	TRBV29-1	TRBJ1-5
CASSLALAGDTDTQYF	TRBV7-6	TRBJ2-3
CASCSGGDYGYTF	TRBV6-6	TRBJ1-2